This is a list of T cell receptor beta chains from one sample in a study of blood T cell repertoires in COVID-19. Only in-frame clones appear in the TCRdb table, and some are missing; sequencing was by immunoSEQ multiplex PCR. This sample has about 180,000 clones, with around 90% found just once. Specimen: peripheral blood. The receptors were sampled from a man in his 60s with COVID-19, enrolled during active disease. Each CDR3 is given with its conserved first and last residue. D genes are given only for firm matches. Not all rows give a size; the values are once, few, many and, for expanded clones, a class.

J: TRBJ2-1
D: NA
size: NA
V: TRBV12-3/TRBV12-4
length: 13
CDR3: CASKLSGNDEQFF
DNA: TGTGCCAGCAAGCTATCGGGGAACGATGAGCAGTTCTTC

J: TRBJ2-7
D: TRBD1
size: NA
V: TRBV6-6
length: 14
CDR3: CASSFGQASYEQYF
DNA: TGTGCCAGCAGTTTCGGACAGGCCAGCTACGAGCAGTACTTC

J: TRBJ1-6
D: TRBD1
size: NA
V: TRBV6-5
length: 15
CDR3: CASSFDREVKSPLHF
DNA: TGTGCCAGCAGTTTCGACAGGGAGGTAAAATCACCCCTCCACTTT

J: TRBJ2-5
D: NA
size: NA
V: TRBV6-1
length: 15
CDR3: CASSERAGSEETQYF
DNA: TGTGCCAGCAGTGAACGGGCGGGCAGTGAAGAGACCCAGTACTTC

J: TRBJ2-1
D: NA
size: NA
V: TRBV3-1/TRBV3-2
length: 19
CDR3: CASSQKEGGNEHPTNEQFF
DNA: TGTGCCAGCAGCCAGAAAGAGGGCGGGAACGAACACCCTACTAATGAGCAGTTCTTC

J: TRBJ2-1
D: NA
size: once
V: TRBV9
length: 18
CDR3: CASSGGGRGLASGNEQFF
DNA: TGTGCCAGCAGCGGAGGTGGACGTGGACTGGCCTCTGGTAATGAGCAGTTCTTC

J: TRBJ2-7
D: NA
size: NA
V: TRBV4-3
length: 15
CDR3: CASSQEMGSSYEQYF
DNA: TGCGCCAGCAGCCAAGAAATGGGCAGTTCCTACGAGCAGTACTTC

J: TRBJ1-1
D: NA
size: once
V: TRBV6-6
length: 13
CDR3: CASSYNGYTEAFF
DNA: TGTGCCAGCAGTTACAACGGGTACACTGAAGCTTTCTTT

J: TRBJ1-2
D: NA
size: few
V: TRBV7-9
length: 16
CDR3: CASSSFPDSREYGYTF
DNA: TGTGCCAGCAGCTCCTTCCCGGACAGTCGAGAATATGGCTACACCTTC

J: TRBJ2-4
D: TRBD1
size: once
V: TRBV7-9
length: 14
CDR3: CASSSWDRGNIQYF
DNA: TGTGCCAGCAGCTCGTGGGACAGGGGAAACATTCAGTACTTC

J: TRBJ1-3
D: TRBD1
size: NA
V: TRBV5-1
length: 15
CDR3: CASSLSTGSGNTIYF
DNA: TGCGCCAGCAGCTTGTCGACAGGGTCCGGAAACACCATATATTTT

J: TRBJ2-2
D: NA
size: NA
V: TRBV6-5
length: 14
CDR3: CASSRREGVGELFF
DNA: TGTGCCAGCAGCCGACGCGAGGGGGTCGGGGAGCTGTTTTTT

J: TRBJ1-2
D: NA
size: NA
V: TRBV7-2
length: 17
CDR3: CASSLLVSGILNYGYTF
DNA: TGTGCCAGCAGCTTACTCGTTTCAGGGATTCTTAACTATGGCTACACCTTC

J: TRBJ2-2
D: NA
size: NA
V: TRBV3-1/TRBV3-2
length: 15
CDR3: CASSQLGGGGGELFF
DNA: TGTGCCAGCAGCCAGCTGGGGGGGGGCGGCGGGGAGCTGTTTTTT

J: TRBJ1-1
D: NA
size: NA
V: TRBV11-3
length: 12
CDR3: CASSGRGTEAFF
DNA: TGTGCCAGCAGCGGCCGGGGGACTGAAGCTTTCTTT

J: TRBJ1-3
D: TRBD1
size: NA
V: TRBV19
length: 14
CDR3: CASRGQISGNTIYF
DNA: TGTGCCAGTAGGGGACAGATCTCTGGAAACACCATATATTTT

J: TRBJ1-2
D: TRBD1
size: NA
V: TRBV24-1
length: 15
CDR3: CATSDDGQGGYGYTF
DNA: TGTGCCACCAGTGATGATGGACAGGGGGGGTATGGCTACACCTTC

J: TRBJ1-2
D: NA
size: NA
V: TRBV10-3
length: 11
CDR3: CATRVEYGYTF
DNA: TGTGCCACAAGAGTGGAGTATGGCTACACCTTC

J: TRBJ2-3
D: NA
size: NA
V: TRBV18
length: 14
CDR3: CASSPTRSTDTQYF
DNA: TGTGCCAGCTCCCCTACGAGGAGCACAGATACGCAGTATTTT

J: TRBJ1-2
D: TRBD1
size: NA
V: TRBV19
length: 14
CDR3: CASSISQTGYGYTF
DNA: TGTGCCAGTAGTATCTCCCAGACAGGGTATGGCTACACCTTC

J: TRBJ2-1
D: TRBD2
size: few
V: TRBV12-5
length: 15
CDR3: CASAPWTSGYNEQFF
DNA: TGTGCTAGTGCCCCTTGGACTAGCGGCTACAATGAGCAGTTCTTC

J: TRBJ2-1
D: TRBD2
size: NA
V: TRBV19
length: 15
CDR3: CATLAGGSSYNEQFF
DNA: TGTGCCACTCTAGCGGGGGGTAGCTCCTACAATGAGCAGTTCTTC

J: TRBJ2-7
D: TRBD2
size: once
V: TRBV27
length: 15
CDR3: CASTRSTSGSDEQYF
DNA: TGTGCCAGCACCCGCTCCACTAGCGGGAGTGACGAGCAGTACTTC